This T cell receptor beta chain was sequenced during a study of T cells in Graves' hyperthyroidism and ophthalmopathy. General observations from the study: Blood also carried most thyroid clonotypes expanded above 0.001.

In regard to this clonotype: As yet, its antigen is unknown.

The CDR3 extends over 13 amino acids. Germline lookup yields CDR1 DFQATT and CDR2 SNEGSKA (reference sequence). Trimming cost V 0 bases and J 7 bases, with 12 bases left between them. Researchers amplified the TCR beta CDR3 regions from RNA transcripts. An initial round of RT-PCR targeting the TCR CDR3 relied on the HTBI primer set. TCRdb analysed the multiplex PCR reads with MiXCR anew, one entry per CDR3 protein. Found here are 94,000 or so distinct CDR3 sequences, around 50% of them singletons; the top ten hold roughly 26%. This chain joins TRBV20-1 and TRBJ1-1; D gene ambiguous. The sample comprised blood. The sequence was obtained from a woman in her thirties or forties with Graves' hyperthyroidism. DNA for the CDR3: TGCAGTGCTAGAGATAGACAAATGCTTGAAGCTTTCTTT. Translating it yields CSARDRQMLEAFF.